This T cell receptor (beta chain) was obtained from a study of blood T cell repertoires in COVID-19. Overall study context: Material from acute and convalescent COVID-19 was sourced from the United States, Italy and Spain. PBMCs, B-cell-depleted T cells, or T cells provided the cDNA or gDNA that made up the material.

Authors' data handling: Reference gene primer amplification in the assay estimated nucleated cell counts. Assay: immunoSEQ multiplex PCR; the TCRdb copy retains only in-frame clones and omits some. The D gene and trimming were derived from the DNA, and the V and J assignments and clone size from that table. The repertoire holds about 88,000 clones, with roughly 84% as singletons. CDR3 length equals 13 residues. The V end was cut by 6 bases, the J end by 2 bases, with 12 bases between. Germline CDR1 is GTSNPN and CDR2 is SVGIG (reference sequence). The specimen sequenced was peripheral blood. This sequence joins TRBV30 and TRBJ2-3, with D possibly matching TRBD1 (5 bases). The sequence derives from a woman older than 75 with acute or convalescent COVID-19. The DNA for the CDR3 is TGTGCCTGTGGGGCAGCAGTCACAGATACGCAGTATTTT. It translates to CACGAAVTDTQYF.